The 27 T cell receptor beta chains given below trace back to one sample, sequenced in a study of cytomegalovirus exposure and HLA in healthy donors. 60 Vbeta and 13 Jbeta primers were used in PCR. Libraries were prepared by immunoSEQ multiplex PCR; TCRdb keeps only in-frame clonotypes and omits some of them. The repertoire holds about 43,000 clones, roughly 60% seen once, with about 8.5% in the top ten. Sequencing was done on a sample of PBMCs. The receptors come from a human donor in good health.

The rearrangement uses TRBV10-1 and TRBJ1-6; 7 bases align to TRBD1. In germline, CDR1 is WNHNN, CDR2 SYGVQD (reference sequence). The CDR3 is 14 amino acids. The V segment lost 4 bases and the J segment 4 bases; nucleotides outside the gene matches: 1. The CDR3 reads CASSGTGYNSPLHF. In nucleotides, the CDR3 is TGCGCCAGCAGTGGGACAGGATATAATTCACCCCTCCACTTT.

The chain carries TRBV18 and TRBJ1-1; no reliable D call. Germline V lookup: CDR1 KGHSH, CDR2 LQKENI. The CDR3 is 12 residues long. V dropped 2 bases and J dropped 7 bases, with 8 bases sitting between them. In nucleotides, the CDR3 is TGTGCCAGCTCACCATTCGGGAGTGAAGCTTTCTTT. It encodes CASSPFGSEAFF.

The rearrangement uses TRBV7-2 and TRBJ1-6; 8 bases match TRBD1. The CDR3 totals 14 residues. Trimming at V came to 3 bases and at J to 7 bases, leaving 2 bases not matched to a gene. Germline V lookup: CDR1 SGHTA, CDR2 FQGNSA. In nucleotides, the CDR3 is TGTGCCAGCAGCTTCGGACAGGGCAATTCACCCCTCCACTTT. Translating gives CASSFGQGNSPLHF.

The gene calls are TRBV2 and TRBJ1-4, with TRBD1 matching 7 bases. With 6 bases clipped from V and 5 bases from J, the junction kept 9 bases outside the gene matches. CDR3 length: 15 residues. Germline CDR1 SNHLY, CDR2 FYNNEI. Here the CDR3 DNA reads TGTGCCAGCAGCGAAACGGGGACAGAGAATGAAAAACTGTTTTTT. Protein product: CASSETGTENEKLFF.

V gene TRBV28 combines with J gene TRBJ1-5; 8 nucleotides align to TRBD1. The germline CDR1 and CDR2 sequences are MDHEN and SYDVKM. Unmatched junction bases numbered 10, after V lost 3 bases and J lost 6 bases. The CDR3 covers 16 residues. CDR3 coding DNA: TGTGCCAGCAGTTTTGGCGACAGGGGCGTAGGTCAGCCCCAGCATTTT. Its protein product is CASSFGDRGVGQPQHF.

There are a few counts of this clone. This chain uses TRBV2 with TRBJ2-1, with TRBD1 matching over 10 bases. The CDR3 has 15 residues. V trimming: 5 bases; J trimming: 0 bases; junction bases outside the gene matches: 1. Germline CDR1 and CDR2: SNHLY and FYNNEI. The CDR3 region is CASSWDRGSYNEQFF. The CDR3, as DNA: TGTGCCAGCAGTTGGGACAGGGGCTCCTACAATGAGCAGTTCTTC. Using reference TRBV2 and TRBJ2-1 for the parts outside the CDR3, the full variable domain is EPEVTQTPSHQVTQMGQEVILRCVPISNHLYFYWYRQILGQKVEFLVSFYNNEISEKSEIFDDQFSVERPDGSNFTLKIRSTKLEDSAMYFCASSWDRGSYNEQFFGPGTRLTVL.

The rearrangement joins TRBV18 to TRBJ1-2; a weak D match, TRBD1 (6 bases). V lost 5 bases and J 4 bases, leaving 11 bases between the germline ends. The CDR3 spans 13 residues. Germline V gene sequence: CDR1 KGHSH, CDR2 LQKENI. This CDR3 is CASSEKDSYGYTF. The DNA of the CDR3 is TGTGCCAGCTCAGAGAAGGACAGCTATGGCTACACCTTC.

V usage is TRBV30 and J usage is TRBJ1-5, with 7 bases matching TRBD1. The CDR3 has 14 residues. CDR1 and CDR2 from the germline V gene are GTSNPN and SVGIG (reference sequence). Losses at the gene ends were 2 bases for V and 5 bases for J; bases not matched to a gene: 6. In nucleotides, the CDR3 is TGTGCCTGGAGTCCTCACAGGGGTCATCAGCCCCAGCATTTT. Its translation is CAWSPHRGHQPQHF.

The J gene is TRBJ1-2, the V gene TRBV7-9, with a weak D call TRBD1 (6 bases). Germline V gene sequence: CDR1 SEHNR, CDR2 FQNEAQ (reference sequence). The CDR3 is 13 residues long. The V and J ends lost 2 bases and 8 bases respectively, with 12 bases between them. CDR3 amino acids: CASSLSTGLGYTF. The CDR3 DNA is TGTGCCAGCAGCTTATCTACAGGGCTAGGCTACACCTTC.

Here the CDR3 reads CASSSPRGSTEAFF. The CDR3 DNA follows: TGTGCCAGCAGCTCGCCCAGGGGGTCGACTGAAGCTTTCTTT. The chain joins TRBV11-2 to TRBJ1-1; 7 bases align to TRBD1. The CDR3 runs to 14 residues. V dropped 4 bases and J dropped 5; count of bases not matched to a gene: 7. Germline V gene sequence: CDR1 SGHAT, CDR2 FQNNGV.

This clone has just a few counts. The V call is TRBV2, the J call TRBJ1-3; D is uncertain. The CDR3 sequence is 16 residues long. V lost 8 bases, J lost 0 bases, and 17 bases lay in between. The germline V gene has CDR1 SNHLY and CDR2 FYNNEI. CDR3 bases: TGTGCCAGCTTGTCAGGCGACCGGCGCTCTGGAAACACCATATATTTT. Its protein is CASLSGDRRSGNTIYF. The complete variable domain, with remaining parts taken from reference TRBV2 and TRBJ1-3, reads EPEVTQTPSHQVTQMGQEVILRCVPISNHLYFYWYRQILGQKVEFLVSFYNNEISEKSEIFDDQFSVERPDGSNFTLKIRSTKLEDSAMYFCASLSGDRRSGNTIYFGEGSWLTVV.

This clone was seen a handful of times. The chain uses TRBV5-4 and TRBJ2-3; D may be TRBD2 (6 bases). The germline V and J ends were trimmed by 0 bases and 6 bases, with 14 bases remaining between them. This CDR3 region has 15 residues. Looked up from germline, CDR1 is SGHNT and CDR2 is YYREEE (reference sequence). CDR3 sequence: CASSLVGTVVDTQYF. CDR3 DNA: TGTGCCAGCAGCTTGGTAGGGACTGTTGTTGATACGCAGTATTTT.

This chain uses TRBV10-2 with TRBJ2-7; 8 nucleotides align to TRBD1. Trimming at V came to 6 bases and at J to 0 bases, leaving 16 bases not matched to a gene. Germline V gives CDR1 WSHSY, CDR2 SAAADI. CDR3 length: 18 residues. The CDR3 spells CASSLNQPSGGPSYEQYF. The DNA of the CDR3 is TGCGCCAGCAGCCTCAATCAGCCTTCAGGGGGCCCCTCCTACGAGCAGTACTTC.

This clone occurred once. This chain joins TRBV6-5 and TRBJ1-5, with D maybe TRBD1 (6 bases). V was pared by 6 bases and J by 1 base, with 13 bases between. Germline values: CDR1 MNHEY, CDR2 SVGAGI. The CDR3 runs to 15 residues. In DNA form, the CDR3 reads TGTGCCAGCAGGGCCACAGGGTACAGCAATCAGCCCCAGCATTTT. Protein product: CASRATGYSNQPQHF.

The chain joins TRBV28 to TRBJ1-2; 8 nucleotides agree with TRBD1. The CDR3 spans 16 residues. CDR1 and CDR2 from the germline V gene are MDHEN and SYDVKM. With 3 bases clipped from V and 7 bases from J, the junction kept 13 bases outside the gene matches. CDR3 residues: CASSLISDRAGGGYTF. The CDR3 nucleotides are TGTGCCAGCAGTTTGATATCGGACAGGGCTGGAGGTGGCTACACCTTC.

V usage is TRBV6-5 and J usage is TRBJ1-6; D is unresolved. V lost 6 bases and J 7 bases, leaving 7 bases between the germline ends. In germline, CDR1 is MNHEY, CDR2 SVGAGI. CDR3 length equals 12 residues. The CDR3 reads CASRRWNSPLHF. In DNA, the CDR3 is TGTGCCAGCAGGAGGTGGAATTCACCCCTCCACTTT.

This sequence joins TRBV7-2 and TRBJ2-5, with D perhaps matching TRBD2 (5 bases). Trimming shortened V by 6 bases and J by 5 bases, and 19 bases separated the two germline ends. The CDR3 sequence is 15 residues long. Germline loops: CDR1 SGHTA, CDR2 FQGNSA. DNA for the CDR3: TGTGCCAGCAGTTTTAGTGACGGGCGCGGGGAGACCCAGTACTTC. Its translation: CASSFSDGRGETQYF.

The chain has TRBV7-8 and TRBJ2-3, with a possible D match to TRBD2 (7 bases). V dropped 1 base and J dropped 2 bases, with 13 bases sitting between them. The germline V gene has CDR1 SGHVS and CDR2 FQNEAQ. The CDR3 has 16 residues. CDR3 in DNA: TGTGCCAGCAGCTTAGGGGGGCGGGGGTACACAGATACGCAGTATTTT. Amino acid sequence: CASSLGGRGYTDTQYF.

The CDR3 DNA follows: TGTGCCAGTAGTATTGTCAGGGGGAACGAGCAGTACTTC. Translated: CASSIVRGNEQYF. The rearrangement uses TRBV19 and TRBJ2-7, with 7 positions matching TRBD1. Per the germline V gene, CDR1 is LNHDA and CDR2 is SQIVND (reference sequence). The CDR3 is 13 residues long. With V trimmed by 3 bases and J by 5 bases, 4 bases remained unmatched.

This clone was recorded a few times. The J gene is TRBJ2-2, the V gene TRBV6-1; a weak D match, TRBD1 (6 bases). The CDR3 is 15 amino acids. The germline CDR1 and CDR2 sequences are MNHNS and SASEGT. V dropped 2 bases and J dropped 6 bases, with 13 bases sitting between them. The CDR3 loop is CASSELVRGPGELFF. The DNA of the CDR3 is TGTGCCAGCAGTGAACTGGTCAGGGGCCCCGGGGAGCTGTTTTTT.

The CDR3 here is CASSSTGGREKLFF. The CDR3 DNA reads as TGTGCCAGCAGCTCCACCGGGGGGCGTGAAAAACTGTTTTTT. The rearrangement links TRBV7-9 to TRBJ1-4, with D perhaps matching TRBD1 (6 bases). V lost 4 bases and J lost 7, with 13 bases in between. The CDR3 consists of 14 residues. Germline values: CDR1 SEHNR, CDR2 FQNEAQ (reference sequence).

The chain combines TRBV5-4 with TRBJ1-6; D perhaps matches TRBD1 (5 bases). Germline CDR1 and CDR2: SGHNT and YYREEE (reference sequence). This CDR3 comprises 17 residues. Trimming left V 3 bases short and J 0 bases short, with 13 bases between. The CDR3 nucleotides read TGTGCCAGCAGCTCCGGACAATCCAGCTCCTATAATTCACCCCTCCACTTT. It codes for CASSSGQSSSYNSPLHF.

The rearrangement links TRBV30 to TRBJ2-2, with D possibly TRBD1 on 6 matching bases. Germline CDR1 and CDR2: GTSNPN and SVGIG (reference sequence). V lost 0 bases and J lost 4, with 24 bases in between. This CDR3 has 19 amino acids. The CDR3 protein is CAWSVVGDPFRGSTGELFF. The CDR3, as DNA: TGTGCCTGGAGTGTAGTTGGGGACCCCTTTAGGGGGTCCACCGGGGAGCTGTTTTTT. The full variable domain, in which reference TRBV30 and TRBJ2-2 provide the parts outside the CDR3, is SQTIHQWPATLVQPVGSPLSLECTVEGTSNPNLYWYRQAAGRGLQLLFYSVGIGQISSEVPQNLSASRPQDRQFILSSKKLLLSDSGFYLCAWSVVGDPFRGSTGELFFGEGSRLTVL.

In this sample, this clone turned up a few times. Sequence at one end of the junction differs from germline and may be a read error. The V gene is TRBV7-7, the J gene TRBJ1-3; 10 nucleotides align to TRBD1. The germline V gene has CDR1 SSHAT and CDR2 FNYEAQ (reference sequence). CDR3 size: 14 residues. This chain's CDR3 is CASSSGQGGNTIYF. CDR3 nucleotide sequence: TGTGCTAGCAGCTCGGGACAGGGGGGAAACACCATATATTTT.

This clone turned up a few times. The chain is built from TRBV7-2 and TRBJ1-3; D gene uncertain. In germline, CDR1 is SGHTA, CDR2 FQGNSA. Trimming cost V 3 bases and J 5 bases, with 23 bases left between them. This CDR3 has 18 amino acids. The CDR3 DNA is TGTGCCAGCAGCTTCAGGTTGAACGGCGGGGTGGGGAGAAACACCATATATTTT. Translated: CASSFRLNGGVGRNTIYF.

This clone has more than one count but fewer than ten. The rearrangement links TRBV5-8 to TRBJ2-3, with 7 bases lining up with TRBD1. Looked up from germline, CDR1 is SGHTS and CDR2 is YDEGEE. The CDR3 length is 14 residues. Losses at the gene ends were 4 bases for V and 4 bases for J; bases not matched to a gene: 6. This CDR3 is CASSPGGSADTQYF. For the CDR3, the DNA is TGTGCCAGCAGCCCAGGGGGTAGCGCAGATACGCAGTATTTT. The full variable domain, rest sourced from reference TRBV5-8 and TRBJ2-3, is EAGVTQSPTHLIKTRGQQATLRCSPISGHTSVYWYQQALGLGLQFLLWYDEGEERNRGNFPPRFSGRQFPNYSSELNVNALELEDSALYLCASSPGGSADTQYFGPGTRLTVL.

The J gene is TRBJ2-3, the V gene TRBV5-1; D perhaps matches TRBD2 (5 bases). Trimming shortened V by 0 bases and J by 4 bases, and 9 bases separated the two germline ends. This CDR3 region has 14 residues. Germline V gives CDR1 SGHRS, CDR2 YFSETQ. CDR3 amino acids: CASSLAPGADTQYF. In nucleotides, the CDR3 is TGCGCCAGCAGCTTGGCCCCCGGGGCAGATACGCAGTATTTT.